The clone carrying this T cell receptor (beta chain) appeared a few times. Profiled with immunoSEQ multiplex PCR; TCRdb holds only in-frame clones, not every one. The sample gives more than 95,000 clones, more than 80% of which show up once; roughly 4.4% is in the top ten. Trimming took 3 bases from V and 7 from J, leaving 16 bases between them. Germline loops: CDR1 SGHTA, CDR2 FQGTGA. The CDR3 has 14 amino acids. This record belongs to a study of T cell responses to AZD1222 COVID-19 vaccine. Sequences were derived from peripheral blood, sampled 28 days after the second AZD1222 dose. The rearrangement uses TRBV7-3 and TRBJ2-7, with D perhaps TRBD1 (6 bases). This sequence originates from an adult who received the AZD1222 COVID-19 vaccine. CDR3 DNA: TGTGCCAGCAGCTTCGGACAGCTCTCTGGGGAGCAGTACTTC. This gives the protein CASSFGQLSGEQYF.